Each of the 18 T cell receptor beta chains below was sequenced from the same sample in a study of blood T cell repertoires in COVID-19. TCRdb keeps only in-frame clones here, not all; method: immunoSEQ multiplex PCR. The sample includes around 360,000 clones, about 90% of them seen just once. The sequenced material came from PBMCs or T cells enriched from blood (not recorded which). The source is a woman in her twenties or thirties who had recovered from COVID-19.

The chain uses TRBV6-8 and TRBJ1-4, with 7 bases identical to TRBD1. The CDR3 covers 14 residues. The ends lost 3 bases at V and 6 bases at J; junction bases unmatched: 4. The germline gives CDR1 MNHGY, CDR2 SAAAGT. The CDR3 region has the DNA TGTGCCAGCAGTTATGACAGGGTAGATGAAAAACTGTTTTTT. Its protein product is CASSYDRVDEKLFF.

The V gene is TRBV6-5, the J gene TRBJ2-7, with 10 bases that match TRBD1. From germline, CDR1 is MNHEY and CDR2 SVGAGI. The V and J ends lost 6 bases and 1 base, in that order; junction bases with no gene match: 3. The length of the CDR3 is 14 residues. The CDR3 reads CASRGQGQSYEQYF. In DNA, the CDR3 is TGTGCCAGCAGGGGACAGGGGCAATCCTACGAGCAGTACTTC.

The chain links TRBV5-5 to TRBJ1-2, with D possibly being TRBD1 (5 bases). The germline CDR1 and CDR2 sequences are SGHKS and YYEKEE (reference sequence). V lost 3 bases to trimming and J lost 3 bases, with 9 bases between them. The CDR3 sequence is 13 residues long. The CDR3 DNA follows: TGTGCCAGCAGCTCAGACAGCGACTATGGCTACACCTTC. It codes for CASSSDSDYGYTF.

This chain connects TRBV28 to TRBJ1-4; D is unclear. V was cut by 6 bases and J by 0 bases, with 17 bases left in between. Germline V gene data show CDR1 as MDHEN and CDR2 as SYDVKM. The CDR3 is 17 residues long. As DNA, the CDR3 is TGTGCCAGCAGCTCCCCCCCAGCGAAAGCAACTAATGAAAAACTGTTTTTT. It specifies CASSSPPAKATNEKLFF.

The rearrangement uses TRBV10-3 and TRBJ1-2, with 12 bases identical to TRBD1. The V gene's germline CDR1 is ENHRY and CDR2 SYGVKD. This CDR3 contains 13 residues. V was pared by 11 bases and J by 6 bases, with 7 bases of the junction left unmatched. Here the CDR3 reads CAAGTGGGHGYTF. CDR3 DNA: TGTGCCGCCGGGACAGGGGGCGGGCATGGCTACACCTTC.

This clone has a handful of counts. The chain uses TRBV4-1 and TRBJ1-4; D unresolved. The V gene lost 4 bases and the J gene lost 4 bases, with 16 bases spanning the gap. The CDR3 contains 16 residues. Germline values: CDR1 MGHRA, CDR2 YSYEKL. CDR3 in DNA: TGCGCCAGCAGCCCTAAAAGCACAGCAATTAATGAAAAACTGTTTTTT. Its protein is CASSPKSTAINEKLFF.

The V gene is TRBV19, the J gene TRBJ1-2; D is unclear. CDR1 and CDR2 (germline): LNHDA, SQIVND (reference sequence). This CDR3 is built from 14 residues. V dropped 7 bases and J dropped 7 bases, with 19 bases sitting between them. CDR3 nucleotides: TGTGCCAGTATCGCATCACACCAAAGCGGTGGCTACACCTTC. This sequence encodes CASIASHQSGGYTF. Full variable domain (rest looked up from reference TRBV19 and TRBJ1-2): DGGITQSPKYLFRKEGQNVTLSCEQNLNHDAMYWYRQDPGQGLRLIYYSQIVNDFQKGDIAEGYSVSREKKESFPLTVTSAQKNPTAFYLCASIASHQSGGYTFGSGTRLTVV.

The rearrangement links TRBV27 to TRBJ1-2; D uncertain. Deletions cut 7 bases from V and 8 bases from J, with 17 bases between. This CDR3 contains 13 residues. Germline-derived CDR1 and CDR2 are MNHEY and SMNVEV (reference sequence). The DNA of the CDR3 is TGTGCCAGCACCACTTCGGGATCGACCGGCTACACCTTC. It encodes CASTTSGSTGYTF.

This rearrangement joins TRBV6-5 to TRBJ2-7, with D maybe TRBD1 (5 bases). Trimming took 6 bases from V and 3 from J, leaving 15 bases between them. CDR3 length: 14 amino acids. Germline V gives CDR1 MNHEY, CDR2 SVGAGI. The CDR3 DNA reads TGTGCCAGCAGCGCAGGGTCAATCCTCTACGAGCAGTACTTC. It encodes CASSAGSILYEQYF.

The chain recombines TRBV11-2 with TRBJ1-3; possibly TRBD1 for D (5 bases). Deletions cut 4 bases from V and 1 base from J, with 14 bases between. CDR3 size: 16 residues. Germline values: CDR1 SGHAT, CDR2 FQNNGV. The CDR3 nucleotides are TGTGCCAGCAGCTCCCTTCAGGGAAGATCTGGAAACACCATATATTTT. Amino acid sequence: CASSSLQGRSGNTIYF.

The V and J genes are TRBV9 and TRBJ2-7; 7 bases are a match to TRBD2. CDR3 length: 14 amino acids. V lost 2 bases and J lost 2; bases outside the gene matches: 4. The V gene's germline CDR1 is SGDLS and CDR2 YYNGEE. DNA of the CDR3: TGTGCCAGCAGCGTCGGGGGAGGGGCCTACGAGCAGTACTTC. This codes for CASSVGGGAYEQYF.

This chain connects TRBV7-9 to TRBJ2-3; tentative D call: TRBD2 (6 bases). Germline assignment: CDR1 SEHNR and CDR2 FQNEAQ (reference sequence). CDR3 length: 18 residues. V was shortened by 2 bases and J by 0 bases, with 18 bases between the two germline ends. This CDR3 is CASSLRVWRETSTDTQYF. Written as DNA, the CDR3 is TGTGCCAGCAGCTTAAGGGTCTGGAGGGAGACTAGCACAGATACGCAGTATTTT.

V is TRBV12-5 and J is TRBJ2-1, with 9 nucleotides matching TRBD1. Trimming removed 4 bases from V and 3 bases from J; junction bases left unmatched: 10. This CDR3 has 17 amino acids. Germline CDR1 LGHNT, CDR2 FRNRAP. The CDR3 protein is CASGYTPGTGLYNEQFF. CDR3 in DNA: TGTGCTAGTGGTTACACCCCCGGGACAGGGCTCTACAATGAGCAGTTCTTC. The entire variable domain, with the rest obtained from reference TRBV12-5 and TRBJ2-1, is as follows: DARVTQTPRHKVTEMGQEVTMRCQPILGHNTVFWYRQTMMQGLELLAYFRNRAPLDDSGMPKDRFSAEMPDATLATLKIQPSEPRDSAVYFCASGYTPGTGLYNEQFFGPGTRLTVL.

This clone has only a few counts. V is TRBV16 and J is TRBJ1-4; no firm D call. CDR3 length: 14 residues. Trimming took 4 bases from V and 4 from J, leaving 10 bases between them. From germline, CDR1 is KGHSY and CDR2 FQNENV. The CDR3 DNA reads as TGTGCCAGCAGCCCGGGAAGCCTTAATGAAAAACTGTTTTTT. Translation gives CASSPGSLNEKLFF.

The V call is TRBV30, the J call TRBJ1-4; no clear D. The CDR3 length is 12 residues. CDR1 is GTSNPN, CDR2 SVGIG, per germline (reference sequence). Trimming left V 0 bases short and J 7 bases short, with 6 bases between. The CDR3 nucleotides read TGTGCCTGGAGTGTACATCCTGAAAAACTGTTTTTT. The encoded protein is CAWSVHPEKLFF.

V and J are TRBV6-5 and TRBJ1-1; possibly TRBD1 for D (5 bases). Trimming removed 2 bases from V and 8 bases from J, with 12 bases in between. CDR1 is MNHEY, CDR2 SVGAGI, per germline. The CDR3 runs 13 residues. The CDR3 sequence: CASSYGQGNEAFF. CDR3 DNA sequence: TGTGCCAGCAGTTACGGGCAGGGAAACGAAGCTTTCTTT.

Only a few counts were recorded for this clone. The chain carries TRBV30 and TRBJ2-2; TRBD1 might be the D (6 bases). The CDR3 totals 13 residues. V shed 4 bases and J shed 3 bases, with 9 bases lying between them. The germline V gene has CDR1 GTSNPN and CDR2 SVGIG (reference sequence). CDR3 amino acids: CAWIQGHTGELFF. CDR3 bases: TGTGCCTGGATACAGGGCCACACCGGGGAGCTGTTTTTT.

This clone came up a few times. The chain recombines TRBV9 with TRBJ2-7; D might be TRBD2 (6 bases). The CDR3 extends over 16 amino acids. Trimming pared 2 bases from V and 4 bases from J, leaving 19 bases between. The germline gives CDR1 SGDLS, CDR2 YYNGEE. CDR3 nucleotide sequence: TGTGCCAGCAGCGTGGGCCCCCTTTCCGGAGGGTACGAGCAGTACTTC. Translated: CASSVGPLSGGYEQYF.